The subject of this entry is one TCR beta chain. Per the study methods: Counts of nucleated cells, estimated from reference gene primer amplification, were obtained. The table came from immunoSEQ multiplex PCR; TCRdb's copy has only in-frame clones and leaves some out. V and J calls plus clone size are reproduced from that table; the DNA served to infer D and trimming. The sample carries 470,000 or so clones, around 85% recorded once. These data belong to a study of blood T cell repertoires in COVID-19. Study as a whole: Samples came from the United States, Italy and Spain, spanning acute and convalescent COVID-19. T cells, B-cell-depleted T cells, or PBMCs supplied cDNA or gDNA.

Sequencing used peripheral blood. The sequence derives from a human donor in a cohort sampled during active COVID-19.

In DNA form, the CDR3 reads TGTGCCAGCAGTTTTGTCCCGGGACAGGGGGGCTACACCTTC. As protein: CASSFVPGQGGYTF. J is TRBJ1-2 and V is TRBV27, with 10 bases aligning to TRBD1. The CDR3 spans 14 residues. Germline V gene sequence: CDR1 MNHEY, CDR2 SMNVEV (reference sequence). V dropped 3 bases and J dropped 8; count of bases not matched to a gene: 6.